Only one count was recorded for the clone carrying this T cell receptor (beta chain). Trimming removed 8 bases from V and 4 bases from J; junction bases left unmatched: 10. Germline CDR1 SQVTM, CDR2 ANQGSEA. The CDR3 extends over 16 amino acids. Naive CD8 cells, CD45RO-negative and positively selected for CCR7, excluded terminally differentiated effector memory CD45RA+ cells. This sample was taken from a study of shared clonotypes between healthy human individuals. Each sorted subset replicate got 200 ng genomic DNA, 30,000 or so genomes. Measured with immunoSEQ multiplex PCR; TCRdb has only the in-frame clones, and not every one. The repertoire holds around 2,000,000 clones, with about 92% as singletons.

This sequence joins TRBV29-1 and TRBJ2-5, with TRBD2 matching 16 bases. This sequence originates from a man between 18 and 29 years old in good health. Some clones in this sample may be carry-over from other donors' samples. The source material was naive CD8+ T cells from PBMCs. CDR3 loop: CSPTGLAGGPGETQYF. The CDR3 bases are TGCAGCCCAACGGGACTAGCGGGAGGGCCAGGAGAGACCCAGTACTTC.